One sample yielded the 30 T cell receptor beta chains listed below, sequenced in a study of T cell responses to AZD1222 COVID-19 vaccine. Profiling relied on immunoSEQ multiplex PCR, and the TCRdb table lists in-frame clones only, not all of them. The table has over 40,000 clones, around 84% seen once. The sample was peripheral blood, taken on day 0 of AZD1222 vaccination. These receptors were obtained from an adult in good health.

The chain combines TRBV7-2 with TRBJ2-7; 9 bases map to TRBD2. Looked up from germline, CDR1 is SGHTA and CDR2 is FQGNSA. The CDR3 length is 17 residues. V lost 6 bases and J lost 0; bases outside the gene matches: 12. CDR3 nucleotide sequence: TGTGCCAGCAGTACACAGGCTAGCGGGGAGAGCTCCTACGAGCAGTACTTC. Its translation: CASSTQASGESSYEQYF. The variable domain in full, completed from reference TRBV7-2 and TRBJ2-7, reads GAGVSQSPSNKVTEKGKDVELRCDPISGHTALYWYRQSLGQGLEFLIYFQGNSAPDKSGLPSDRFSAERTGGSVSTLTIQRTQQEDSAVYLCASSTQASGESSYEQYFGPGTRLTVT.

V gene TRBV7-2 combines with J gene TRBJ1-2, with D tentatively TRBD1 (5 bases). Germline loops: CDR1 SGHTA, CDR2 FQGNSA. The CDR3 totals 17 residues. V lost 1 base and J lost 3, with 18 bases in between. DNA of the CDR3: TGTGCCAGCAGCTTAGTAGGAGGGGAGGGCCCCGACTATGGCTACACCTTC. This gives the protein CASSLVGGEGPDYGYTF.

The chain has TRBV5-8 and TRBJ2-1; TRBD2 agrees at 12 bases. With 2 bases clipped from V and 6 bases from J, the junction kept 9 bases outside the gene matches. The CDR3 length is 17 residues. Germline assignment: CDR1 SGHTS and CDR2 YDEGEE. The DNA for the CDR3 is TGTGCCAGCAGCTTTGCTTGGACTAGCGGGACCGGCAATGAGCAGTTCTTC. Protein product: CASSFAWTSGTGNEQFF.

The rearrangement uses TRBV6-6 and TRBJ1-1; D unresolved. The CDR3 spans 11 residues. The V and J ends lost 7 bases and 1 base respectively, with 4 bases between them. Germline CDR1 and CDR2: MNHNY and SVGAGI (reference sequence). The CDR3 DNA reads TGTGCCAGCAACAAGAACACTGAAGCTTTCTTT. Translation: CASNKNTEAFF.

The gene calls are TRBV6-5 and TRBJ1-4; unclear D gene. The CDR3 totals 15 residues. Germline lookup yields CDR1 MNHEY and CDR2 SVGAGI. Between the trimmed V and J ends, which lost 3 bases and 4 bases, there was a span of 12 bases. CDR3 in amino acids: CASSYSLGNNEKLFF. In nucleotides, the CDR3 is TGTGCCAGCAGTTATTCCTTAGGGAATAATGAAAAACTGTTTTTT.

This chain links TRBV5-6 with TRBJ1-4, with D unresolved. This CDR3 comprises 14 residues. Germline V gives CDR1 SGHDT, CDR2 YYEEEE. Deletions cut 0 bases from V and 3 bases from J, with 6 bases between. The CDR3 DNA sequence: TGTGCCAGCAGCTTGGGTTTATCTAATGAAAAACTGTTTTTT. It codes for CASSLGLSNEKLFF.

This rearrangement joins TRBV18 to TRBJ2-3, with D possibly matching TRBD2 (6 bases). CDR3 size: 15 residues. V shed 2 bases and J shed 0 bases, with 9 bases lying between them. The V gene's germline CDR1 is KGHSH and CDR2 LQKENI. The CDR3 loop reads CASSPNAGSTDTQYF. Here the CDR3 DNA reads TGTGCCAGCTCACCAAACGCGGGGAGCACAGATACGCAGTATTTT.

The chain combines TRBV3-1 (or the pseudogene TRBV3-2) with TRBJ1-5, with TRBD1 matching over 9 bases. Trimming took 2 bases from V and 4 from J; bases not matched to a gene: 15. Germline V lookup: CDR1 LGHDT, CDR2 YNNKEL (reference sequence). The CDR3 loop spans 19 amino acids. The CDR3 protein is CASSQSAGQGGDRNQPQHF. The CDR3 region has the DNA TGTGCCAGCAGCCAAAGCGCGGGACAGGGAGGGGACCGGAATCAGCCCCAGCATTTT.

This clone was detected many times. The chain is built from TRBV6-2 or TRBV6-3 and TRBJ1-1, with D perhaps matching TRBD1 (6 bases). Germline CDR1 MNHEY, CDR2 SVGEGT. The CDR3 contains 15 residues. Deletions cut 0 bases from V and 4 bases from J, with 12 bases between. CDR3 loop: CASSYSPGEATEAFF. In DNA form, the CDR3 reads TGTGCCAGCAGTTACTCCCCAGGGGAGGCCACTGAAGCTTTCTTT.

The chain employs TRBV20-1 and TRBJ2-1; D not certain. Germline CDR1 is DFQATT and CDR2 is SNEGSKA (reference sequence). V was clipped by 1 base and J by 12 bases, with 10 bases between them. CDR3 length: 11 residues. The CDR3 DNA sequence: TGCAGTGCTAGAGTGGCGAAAGCGCAGTTCTTC. Translated: CSARVAKAQFF.

The chain has TRBV19 and TRBJ1-5; D uncertain. In germline, CDR1 is LNHDA, CDR2 SQIVND (reference sequence). There are 14 residues in the CDR3. Trimming took off 3 bases at V and 3 bases at J, with 9 bases between the two ends. CDR3 residues: CASSMVGLNQPQHF. The CDR3, as DNA: TGTGCCAGTAGTATGGTGGGCCTCAATCAGCCCCAGCATTTT.

In the case of this clone: An end of the junction differs from the germline gene, which may be a read error. The gene calls are TRBV7-6 and TRBJ2-2, with D hard to call. Per germline, CDR1 SGHVS and CDR2 FNYEAQ. This CDR3 comprises 13 residues. CDR3 DNA: TGTGCCAGCACCTTAACAAACACCGGGGAGCTGTTTTTT. This translates into CASTLTNTGELFF.

V usage is TRBV27 and J usage is TRBJ1-6, with TRBD1 as a possible D gene (6 bases). Looked up from germline, CDR1 is MNHEY and CDR2 is SMNVEV (reference sequence). V was shortened by 3 bases and J by 0 bases, with 12 bases between the two germline ends. The CDR3 sequence is 17 residues long. The CDR3 DNA sequence: TGTGCCAGCAGTTTCCGGACAGCTAGCTCCTATAATTCACCCCTCCACTTT. It translates to CASSFRTASSYNSPLHF.

The rearrangement links TRBV24-1 to TRBJ2-1, with 9 bases lining up with TRBD1. The V gene end was trimmed by 4 bases and the J gene end by 5 bases; junction bases not matched to a gene: 11. Looked up from germline, CDR1 is KGHDR and CDR2 is SFDVKD. The CDR3 covers 17 residues. The CDR3 sequence is CATSDPGTGRGHNEQFF. The CDR3, as DNA: TGTGCCACCAGTGACCCCGGGACAGGGCGGGGACACAATGAGCAGTTCTTC.

The chain links TRBV5-8 to TRBJ2-5, with unresolved D. Trimming cost V 2 bases and J 1 base, with 0 bases left between them. CDR1 and CDR2 (germline): SGHTS, YDEGEE. The CDR3 loop spans 11 amino acids. CDR3 DNA: TGTGCCAGCAGCTTCCAAGAGACCCAGTACTTC. Encoded protein: CASSFQETQYF.

This chain links TRBV11-2 with TRBJ2-5, with D uncertain. V lost 5 bases to trimming and J lost 1 base, with 8 bases between them. Germline assignment: CDR1 SGHAT and CDR2 FQNNGV. This CDR3 region has 13 residues. Written as DNA, the CDR3 is TGTGCCAGCAGCGACCGCCTCCAAGAGACCCAGTACTTC. This translates into CASSDRLQETQYF.

The chain links TRBV3-1 (or the pseudogene TRBV3-2) to TRBJ2-2; D gene uncertain. Germline CDR1 reads LGHDT; CDR2 reads YNNKEL (reference sequence). The CDR3 spans 14 residues. Trimming removed 6 bases from V and 7 bases from J, with 15 bases in between. The CDR3 DNA sequence: TGTGCCAGCAGGAACGGAAGGGCCATCGGGGAGCTGTTTTTT. Encoded protein: CASRNGRAIGELFF.

The rearrangement links TRBV6-5 to TRBJ1-4, with 8 bases lining up with TRBD1. The CDR3 totals 14 residues. Germline CDR1 and CDR2: MNHEY and SVGAGI. The junction had 6 bases not matched to a gene; V was cut back by 7 bases and J by 5 bases. CDR3 protein: CASTWTGTNEKLFF. For the CDR3, the DNA is TGTGCCAGCACCTGGACAGGGACGAATGAAAAACTGTTTTTT.

The V call is TRBV5-1, the J call TRBJ1-4; D gene uncertain. CDR1 is SGHRS and CDR2 is YFSETQ in the germline V gene. The ends were cut back, 0 bases at V and 8 bases at J, with 8 bases in the middle. The CDR3 has 13 amino acids. The CDR3 nucleotides are TGCGCCAGCAGCTTGGACGGAAGGGAAAAACTGTTTTTT. This encodes CASSLDGREKLFF.

The J gene is TRBJ2-7, the V gene TRBV7-2; tentatively, D is TRBD2 (5 bases). The CDR3 covers 14 residues. The V end lost 5 bases, the J end lost 0 bases, and 11 bases lay between the germline ends. In germline, CDR1 is SGHTA, CDR2 FQGNSA. This chain's CDR3 is CASSAQGSSYEQYF. The DNA for the CDR3 is TGTGCCAGCAGCGCGCAAGGGAGCTCCTACGAGCAGTACTTC.

CDR3 sequence reads: CSVKDTASYNEQFF. CDR3 sequence (DNA): TGCAGCGTCAAAGACACCGCCTCCTACAATGAGCAGTTCTTC. The rearrangement joins TRBV29-1 to TRBJ2-1, with unresolved D. Germline values: CDR1 SQVTM, CDR2 ANQGSEA. With 6 bases removed from V and 0 bases from J, the gap between germline ends came to 12 bases. The CDR3 has 14 residues.

This chain uses TRBV11-3 with TRBJ2-7; D not resolved. V dropped 5 bases and J dropped 0 bases, with 5 bases sitting between them. Germline CDR1 is SGHNT and CDR2 is YENEEA. This CDR3 is built from 12 residues. Here the CDR3 DNA reads TGTGCCAGCAGCAGGAGCTCCTACGAGCAGTACTTC. This gives the protein CASSRSSYEQYF. Filled out from reference TRBV11-3 and TRBJ2-7, the complete variable domain reads EAGVVQSPRYKIIEKKQPVAFWCNPISGHNTLYWYLQNLGQGPELLIRYENEEAVDDSQLPKDRFSAERLKGVDSTLKIQPAELGDSAVYLCASSRSSYEQYFGPGTRLTVT.

The chain recombines TRBV19 with TRBJ2-1, with 8 positions matching TRBD2. The V and J ends lost 4 bases and 12 bases, in that order; junction bases with no gene match: 8. The length of the CDR3 is 13 residues. Germline V gene sequence: CDR1 LNHDA, CDR2 SQIVND (reference sequence). CDR3 region: CASSTGLESVQFF. The CDR3, as DNA: TGTGCCAGTAGTACGGGACTAGAAAGCGTGCAGTTCTTC.

This clone was picked up one time. The genes are TRBV2 and TRBJ2-1, with D hard to call. The V gene's germline CDR1 is SNHLY and CDR2 FYNNEI. V lost 6 bases to trimming and J lost 5 bases, with 5 bases between them. This CDR3 region has 11 residues. The CDR3 DNA reads TGTGCCAGCAGCCGCGACAATGAGCAGTTCTTC. It is translated as CASSRDNEQFF. Full variable domain (outside the CDR3, taken from reference TRBV2 and TRBJ2-1): EPEVTQTPSHQVTQMGQEVILRCVPISNHLYFYWYRQILGQKVEFLVSFYNNEISEKSEIFDDQFSVERPDGSNFTLKIRSTKLEDSAMYFCASSRDNEQFFGPGTRLTVL.

This sequence joins TRBV24-1 and TRBJ2-1; no clear D gene. Germline CDR1 reads KGHDR; CDR2 reads SFDVKD. The V end lost 3 bases, the J end lost 4 bases, and 6 bases lay between the germline ends. The CDR3 length is 13 residues. CDR3 nucleotides: TGTGCCACCAGTGATGGGGTATACAATGAGCAGTTCTTC. Its translation is CATSDGVYNEQFF.

This clone was detected only a few times. V usage is TRBV6-7 and J usage is TRBJ2-1; TRBD2 aligns across 13 bases. TRBV6-7 is sorted into the ORF group, with uncertain function. The CDR3 is made up of 16 amino acids. The V segment lost 3 bases and the J segment 8 bases; nucleotides outside the gene matches: 7. Written as DNA, the CDR3 is TGTGCCAGCAGTTATCCCGGGACTAGCGGGACTCATGAGCAGTTCTTC. Translation gives CASSYPGTSGTHEQFF.

The genes are TRBV4-3 and TRBJ1-1, with D perhaps matching TRBD1 (6 bases). CDR3 length: 15 amino acids. V was trimmed by 6 bases and J by 2 bases, leaving 16 bases between them. Looked up from germline, CDR1 is LGHNA and CDR2 is YSLEER. The CDR3 region has the DNA TGCGCCAGCAGGAGGGGGGCGCGGTATAACACTGAAGCTTTCTTT. Its translation is CASRRGARYNTEAFF.

The chain uses TRBV6-5 and TRBJ1-5; D is possibly TRBD1 (6 bases). V was pared by 6 bases and J by 0 bases, with 12 bases between. CDR3 length: 15 amino acids. CDR1 and CDR2 (germline): MNHEY, SVGAGI. The CDR3 region has the DNA TGTGCCAGCAGAGACACAGGGAATAGCAATCAGCCCCAGCATTTT. As protein: CASRDTGNSNQPQHF.

For the CDR3, the DNA is TGTGCCAGCAGCTTAGCAGGGTTCACTGAAGCTTTCTTT. Residues: CASSLAGFTEAFF. V and J are TRBV7-2 and TRBJ1-1; D is uncertain. CDR1 SGHTA and CDR2 FQGNSA come from the germline V gene. Trimming stripped 0 bases from V and 4 bases from J, with 6 bases between. The CDR3 is 13 amino acids.

Worth noting for this clone: The junction differs from germline at one of its ends, possibly a read error. The CDR3 spells CASSTTGTLNGKLFF. CDR3 nucleotide sequence: TGTGCCAGCAGTACCACCGGGACACTGAATGGAAAACTGTTTTTT. The genes are TRBV6-5 and TRBJ1-4, with a weak D call TRBD1 (6 bases). Per germline, CDR1 MNHEY and CDR2 SVGAGI. The CDR3 consists of 15 residues.